Listed below are T cell receptor beta chains from one sample, sequenced in a study of blood T cells in healthy people across ages. One entry per CDR3 protein, called by TCRdb with MiXCR from the 5' RACE reads. The sample contains over a million distinct CDR3 sequences, 35% to 50% of which appear only once. The sequenced sample was blood. Receptors were obtained from a woman aged 60 to 75 in good health. Both conserved end residues are part of each CDR3. Fields, in order: J gene, V gene, CDR3 protein.

j_gene: NA; v_gene: TRBV27; CDR3aa: CASSRGGSLETQYF
j_gene: TRBJ2-1; v_gene: TRBV14; CDR3aa: CASSPRLARSGQFF
j_gene: TRBJ2-7; v_gene: TRBV5-1; CDR3aa: CASSLSLRVGDYEQYF
j_gene: TRBJ2-7; v_gene: TRBV13; CDR3aa: CASSLGGGSLYEQYF
j_gene: TRBJ2-3; v_gene: TRBV5-6; CDR3aa: CASSLVRTRFPDTQYF
j_gene: TRBJ2-1; v_gene: TRBV18; CDR3aa: CASSPGGTSGNNEQFF
j_gene: TRBJ1-6; v_gene: TRBV10-3; CDR3aa: CAIGEPGTGTDPALHF
j_gene: TRBJ2-7; v_gene: TRBV28; CDR3aa: CASSNQEGRAYEQYF
j_gene: TRBJ2-1; v_gene: TRBV20-1; CDR3aa: CSARPLAGGLWNEQFF
j_gene: TRBJ2-1; v_gene: TRBV27; CDR3aa: CASSVSSGYNEQFF
j_gene: NA; v_gene: TRBV6-1; CDR3aa: CASTRREGQGVETQYF
j_gene: NA; v_gene: TRBV28; CDR3aa: CASSWATGTRYYEQYF
j_gene: TRBJ2-1; v_gene: TRBV29-1; CDR3aa: CSVDDRIYNEQFF
j_gene: NA; v_gene: TRBV10-1; CDR3aa: CASSEERGYNEQYF
j_gene: TRBJ2-3; v_gene: TRBV6-1; CDR3aa: CASRGQAQPGQYF
j_gene: TRBJ2-1; v_gene: TRBV6-5; CDR3aa: CASSYLPGDVNEQFF
j_gene: TRBJ2-3; v_gene: TRBV5-6; CDR3aa: CASSHGIKDTQYF
j_gene: TRBJ2-4; v_gene: TRBV28; CDR3aa: CATSEALAKNIQYF
j_gene: TRBJ2-7; v_gene: TRBV3-1; CDR3aa: CASSQDTGSSYEQYF
j_gene: TRBJ2-3; v_gene: TRBV15; CDR3aa: CATSRGSGSPTDTQYF
j_gene: TRBJ2-1; v_gene: TRBV7-9; CDR3aa: CASSSQGEYNEQFF
j_gene: TRBJ2-7; v_gene: TRBV20-1; CDR3aa: CSASLPSGRAYEQYF
j_gene: TRBJ2-7; v_gene: TRBV6-2/TRBV6-3; CDR3aa: CASTEVREASYEQYF
j_gene: TRBJ2-7; v_gene: TRBV19; CDR3aa: CASSIGGRYSYEQYF
j_gene: TRBJ1-4; v_gene: TRBV12-3/TRBV12-4; CDR3aa: CASRATGTGDWGLFF
j_gene: TRBJ2-7; v_gene: TRBV15; CDR3aa: CATSRGISSGSGEQYF
j_gene: TRBJ1-2; v_gene: TRBV14; CDR3aa: CASSQDRGYNYGYTF
j_gene: TRBJ2-3; v_gene: TRBV9; CDR3aa: CASTEGRSDTQYF
j_gene: TRBJ2-3; v_gene: TRBV11-1; CDR3aa: CASSWKGQGGTDTQYF
j_gene: TRBJ2-1; v_gene: TRBV10-3; CDR3aa: CAIRGLAGGGEQFF
j_gene: TRBJ2-5; v_gene: TRBV3-1; CDR3aa: CASSPDRGDQETQYF
j_gene: TRBJ2-5; v_gene: TRBV7-3; CDR3aa: CASSLGLPIQETQYF
j_gene: TRBJ1-1; v_gene: TRBV5-1; CDR3aa: CASSKEGQANTEAFF
j_gene: TRBJ2-1; v_gene: TRBV20-1; CDR3aa: CSGGGLAGNEQFF
j_gene: TRBJ2-7; v_gene: TRBV6-1; CDR3aa: CASSETALYEQYF
j_gene: TRBJ2-1; v_gene: TRBV20-1; CDR3aa: CSAGGASGHYNEQFF
j_gene: TRBJ2-3; v_gene: TRBV27; CDR3aa: CASTGRAGTDTQYF
j_gene: TRBJ2-5; v_gene: TRBV7-9; CDR3aa: CASSLARAGAEETQYF
j_gene: TRBJ2-7; v_gene: TRBV6-1; CDR3aa: CASKGTSEAYEQYF
j_gene: TRBJ1-1; v_gene: TRBV27; CDR3aa: CASSSRGAGAEAFF
j_gene: TRBJ1-2; v_gene: TRBV13; CDR3aa: CASSSPLQGANYGYTF
j_gene: TRBJ2-1; v_gene: TRBV6-6; CDR3aa: CASSYMREGDEQFF
j_gene: TRBJ1-5; v_gene: TRBV27; CDR3aa: CASMARQGGANQPQHF
j_gene: TRBJ2-7; v_gene: TRBV29-1; CDR3aa: CSGVLQGSSYEQYF
j_gene: TRBJ1-6; v_gene: TRBV4-2; CDR3aa: CASSRQGQTNSPLHF
j_gene: TRBJ2-3; v_gene: TRBV4-2; CDR3aa: CASSQEVRFTDTQYF
j_gene: TRBJ2-1; v_gene: TRBV5-1; CDR3aa: CASSTYLAGGLNEQFF
j_gene: TRBJ1-2; v_gene: TRBV19; CDR3aa: CASNTGGGNYGYTF
j_gene: NA; v_gene: TRBV15; CDR3aa: CATGRAGHEQYF
j_gene: TRBJ2-1; v_gene: TRBV7-9; CDR3aa: CASSSRDRGEETQFF
j_gene: TRBJ2-1; v_gene: TRBV15; CDR3aa: CATSRDSGGYNEQFF
j_gene: TRBJ2-2; v_gene: TRBV11-3; CDR3aa: CASSLHSNTGELFF
j_gene: NA; v_gene: TRBV5-1; CDR3aa: CASSSHRGDEQYF
j_gene: TRBJ2-7; v_gene: TRBV2; CDR3aa: CASRFTGLEQYF
j_gene: TRBJ2-3; v_gene: TRBV5-6; CDR3aa: CASSFGTSGTDTQYF
j_gene: TRBJ1-5; v_gene: TRBV4-1; CDR3aa: CASSQEGGRQPQHF
j_gene: TRBJ2-7; v_gene: TRBV28; CDR3aa: CASRSEREGYEQYF
j_gene: TRBJ2-4; v_gene: TRBV23-1; CDR3aa: CASSPSRGGDIQYF
j_gene: TRBJ2-5; v_gene: TRBV20-1; CDR3aa: CSATGPSTMTQYF